One sample yielded the 15 T cell receptor beta chains listed below, sequenced in a study of cytomegalovirus exposure and HLA in healthy donors. Amplification used 60 Vbeta primers and 13 Jbeta primers. Some clones are missing from TCRdb's copy, which holds only in-frame ones; the method was immunoSEQ multiplex PCR. The sample lists 150,000 to 200,000 clones, more than 65% occurring once. The sample was PBMCs. All receptors derive from a woman aged 45-60 years in good health and CMV-seronegative.

The rearrangement links TRBV15 to TRBJ1-2; TRBD1 matches 7 bases. The junction had 6 bases not matched to a gene; V was cut back by 4 bases and J by 4 bases. The CDR3 consists of 14 residues. Germline CDR1 reads LNHNV; CDR2 reads YYDKDF (reference sequence). The CDR3 nucleotides are TGTGCCACCAGCAACCGACAGGGTCCCTATGGCTACACCTTC. This codes for CATSNRQGPYGYTF.

In this sample, this clone turned up a few times. The gene calls are TRBV7-2 and TRBJ2-7, with D perhaps matching TRBD1 (6 bases). V shed 3 bases and J shed 5 bases, with 17 bases lying between them. Germline lookup yields CDR1 SGHTA and CDR2 FQGNSA. CDR3 size: 15 residues. The CDR3 nucleotides read TGTGCCAGCAGCTTTTGGTCCCAGGGGCCCCACGAGCAGTACTTC. This translates into CASSFWSQGPHEQYF.

The V and J genes are TRBV29-1 and TRBJ2-5; D is uncertain. CDR1 is SQVTM and CDR2 is ANQGSEA in the germline V gene. The length of the CDR3 is 11 residues. V lost 1 base and J lost 5, with 5 bases in between. The CDR3 sequence is CSVEVIETQYF. In nucleotides, the CDR3 is TGCAGCGTTGAAGTAATTGAGACCCAGTACTTC.

V gene TRBV4-1 combines with J gene TRBJ2-3; unclear D gene. Trimming removed 1 base from V and 2 bases from J, with 13 bases in between. There are 16 residues in the CDR3. In germline, CDR1 is MGHRA, CDR2 YSYEKL. The CDR3 is CASSQGNSRYTDTQYF. CDR3 sequence (DNA): TGCGCCAGCAGCCAAGGCAATAGCAGATACACAGATACGCAGTATTTT.

The chain uses TRBV28 and TRBJ2-7, with 9 bases aligning to TRBD1. Germline CDR1 reads MDHEN; CDR2 reads SYDVKM. This CDR3 comprises 14 residues. J was trimmed by 7 bases and V by 5 bases; bases with no gene match: 9. The DNA for the CDR3 is TGTGCCAGCAGTGAGGGACAGGGATCAGGAGAGCAGTACTTC. It translates to CASSEGQGSGEQYF.

The rearrangement uses TRBV27 and TRBJ2-2; 9 nucleotides match TRBD2. The CDR3 is 14 amino acids. Germline CDR1 MNHEY, CDR2 SMNVEV (reference sequence). V lost 8 bases, J lost 3 bases, and 4 bases stayed unmatched. CDR3 sequence: CASPCGGDTGELFF. As DNA, the CDR3 is TGTGCCAGCCCATGCGGGGGGGACACCGGGGAGCTGTTTTTT.

The chain has TRBV2 and TRBJ2-1; 8 bases are shared with TRBD1. CDR3 size: 13 residues. J lost 7 bases, V lost 8 bases, and 7 bases had no gene match. Germline loops: CDR1 SNHLY, CDR2 FYNNEI. As DNA, the CDR3 is TGTGCCAGCGGCCAGGGGGCGGATAATGAGCAGTTCTTC. Protein product: CASGQGADNEQFF. The variable domain in full, completed from reference TRBV2 and TRBJ2-1, reads EPEVTQTPSHQVTQMGQEVILRCVPISNHLYFYWYRQILGQKVEFLVSFYNNEISEKSEIFDDQFSVERPDGSNFTLKIRSTKLEDSAMYFCASGQGADNEQFFGPGTRLTVL.

The J gene is TRBJ2-4, the V gene TRBV11-2, with D hard to call. Deletions cut 1 base from V and 6 bases from J, with 7 bases between. The V gene's germline CDR1 is SGHAT and CDR2 FQNNGV. This CDR3 has 13 residues. The CDR3 here is CASSLGRTNIQYF. The CDR3 DNA follows: TGTGCCAGCAGCTTAGGTAGAACAAACATTCAGTACTTC.

The rearrangement uses TRBV28 and TRBJ2-7; no firm D call. Trimming removed 7 bases at V and 3 bases at J, with 7 bases between. Germline loops: CDR1 MDHEN, CDR2 SYDVKM. CDR3 length equals 11 residues. For the CDR3, the DNA is TGTGCCAGCACCGTAAACTACGAGCAGTACTTC. Its protein product is CASTVNYEQYF.

To note about this clone: The junction shows a germline mismatch at one end, possibly a read error. This chain joins TRBV7-9 and TRBJ2-1, with 8 bases identical to TRBD2. The germline gives CDR1 SEHNR, CDR2 FQNEAQ (reference sequence). The CDR3 totals 13 residues. CDR3 protein: CSSSLGLDGEQFF. For the CDR3, the DNA is TGTTCCAGCAGCTTGGGACTAGATGGTGAGCAGTTCTTC.

The rearrangement joins TRBV5-1 to TRBJ2-5; D is possibly TRBD1 (6 bases). This CDR3 is built from 15 residues. Trimming shortened V by 4 bases and J by 7 bases, and 20 bases separated the two germline ends. Per the germline V gene, CDR1 is SGHRS and CDR2 is YFSETQ. Here the CDR3 DNA reads TGCGCCAGCAGCAACCGTCCCGGACAGTACGGGACCCAGTACTTC. Translation: CASSNRPGQYGTQYF.

The rearrangement links TRBV10-3 to TRBJ1-2; tentatively, D is TRBD1 (6 bases). Germline V gives CDR1 ENHRY, CDR2 SYGVKD. V was trimmed by 6 bases and J by 5 bases, leaving 13 bases between them. This CDR3 contains 13 residues. DNA for the CDR3: TGTGCCATCAGGGATGACAGGAATTATGGCTACACCTTC. Translation gives CAIRDDRNYGYTF.

The genes are TRBV28 and TRBJ2-7, with D perhaps TRBD2 (6 bases). The V gene's germline CDR1 is MDHEN and CDR2 SYDVKM. V was shortened by 4 bases and J by 3 bases, with 10 bases between the two germline ends. The CDR3 is 13 residues long. This CDR3 is CASSSGLNYEQYF. The CDR3 nucleotides read TGTGCCAGCAGTTCGGGACTTAACTACGAGCAGTACTTC.

This chain connects TRBV30 to TRBJ1-2, with D possibly TRBD1 on 6 matching bases. The CDR3 covers 13 residues. Between the trimmed V and J ends, which lost 2 bases and 8 bases, there was a span of 15 bases. Germline V gene lookup returns CDR1 GTSNPN and CDR2 SVGIG (reference sequence). CDR3 protein: CAWSPGGAEGYTF. The CDR3 DNA is TGTGCCTGGAGTCCTGGGGGGGCGGAGGGCTACACCTTC.

The chain recombines TRBV15 with TRBJ2-7; D may be TRBD2 (6 bases). Trimming took 7 bases from V and 5 from J, leaving 9 bases between them. The germline V gene encodes CDR1 LNHNV and CDR2 YYDKDF (reference sequence). The CDR3 has 11 amino acids. The CDR3 here is CATTGDHEQYF. The CDR3 nucleotides are TGTGCCACCACGGGGGACCACGAGCAGTACTTC.